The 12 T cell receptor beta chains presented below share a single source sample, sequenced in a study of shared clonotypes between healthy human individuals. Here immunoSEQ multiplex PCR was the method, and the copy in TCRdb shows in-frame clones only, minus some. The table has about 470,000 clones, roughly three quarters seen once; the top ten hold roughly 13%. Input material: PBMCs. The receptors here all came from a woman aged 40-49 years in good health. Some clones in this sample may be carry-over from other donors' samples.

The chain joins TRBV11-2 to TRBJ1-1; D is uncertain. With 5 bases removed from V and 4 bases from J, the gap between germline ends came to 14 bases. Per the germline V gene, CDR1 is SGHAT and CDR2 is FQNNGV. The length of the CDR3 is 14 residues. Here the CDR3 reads CASSPARVSTEAFF. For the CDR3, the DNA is TGTGCCAGCAGCCCAGCACGGGTTTCCACTGAAGCTTTCTTT.

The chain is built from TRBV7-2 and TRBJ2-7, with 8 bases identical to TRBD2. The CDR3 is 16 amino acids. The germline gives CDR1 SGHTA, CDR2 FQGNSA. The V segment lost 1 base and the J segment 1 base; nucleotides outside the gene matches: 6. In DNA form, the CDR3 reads TGTGCCAGCAGCTTAGAATGGACTAGCCCTTCCTACGAGCAGTACTTC. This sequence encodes CASSLEWTSPSYEQYF.

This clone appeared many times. The CDR3 DNA sequence: TGTGCCACCAGTACTGCCGCTTCGGGTCTGTTTTTT. Residues: CATSTAASGLFF. The genes are TRBV15 and TRBJ2-2; D is undetermined. Trimming removed 6 bases at V and 14 bases at J, with 16 bases between. CDR1 and CDR2 (germline): LNHNV, YYDKDF (reference sequence). This CDR3 contains 12 residues.

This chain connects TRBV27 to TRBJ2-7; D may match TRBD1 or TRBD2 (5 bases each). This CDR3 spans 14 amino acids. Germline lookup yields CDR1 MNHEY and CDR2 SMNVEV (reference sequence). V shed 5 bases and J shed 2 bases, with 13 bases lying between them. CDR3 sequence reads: CASSPYGATYEQYF. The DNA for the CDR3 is TGTGCCAGCAGTCCCTACGGGGCCACCTACGAGCAGTACTTC.

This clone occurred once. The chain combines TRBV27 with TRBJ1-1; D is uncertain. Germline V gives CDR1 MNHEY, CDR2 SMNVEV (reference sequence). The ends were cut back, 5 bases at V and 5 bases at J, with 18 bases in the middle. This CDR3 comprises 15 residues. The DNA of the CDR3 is TGTGCCAGCAGTCCTAGAGGCGCACGGATGACTGAAGCTTTCTTT. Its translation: CASSPRGARMTEAFF.

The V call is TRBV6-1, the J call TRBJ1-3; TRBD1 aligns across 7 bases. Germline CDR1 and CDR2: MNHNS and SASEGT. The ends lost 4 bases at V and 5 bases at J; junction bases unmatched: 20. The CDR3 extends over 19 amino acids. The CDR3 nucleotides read TGTGCCAGCAGTGTAACACAGGGGTCTAACCGGGGTCGGCGAAACACCATATATTTT. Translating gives CASSVTQGSNRGRRNTIYF.

The CDR3 here is CAWSVDRGQIAGANVLTF. The CDR3 bases are TGTGCCTGGAGTGTGGACAGGGGGCAGATTGCTGGGGCCAACGTCCTGACTTTC. The genes are TRBV30 and TRBJ2-6; TRBD1 matches at 11 bases. Germline V gene lookup returns CDR1 GTSNPN and CDR2 SVGIG (reference sequence). V lost 0 bases, J lost 2 bases, and 6 bases stayed unmatched. CDR3 length: 18 residues. Full variable domain (remainder filled in from reference TRBV30 and TRBJ2-6): SQTIHQWPATLVQPVGSPLSLECTVEGTSNPNLYWYRQAAGRGLQLLFYSVGIGQISSEVPQNLSASRPQDRQFILSSKKLLLSDSGFYLCAWSVDRGQIAGANVLTFGAGSRLTVL.

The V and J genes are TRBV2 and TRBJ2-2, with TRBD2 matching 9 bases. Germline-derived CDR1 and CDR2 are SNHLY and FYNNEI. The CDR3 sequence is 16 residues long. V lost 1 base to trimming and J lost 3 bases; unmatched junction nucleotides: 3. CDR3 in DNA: TGTGCCAGCAGTGAAGTTACTAGCGGGTACACCGGGGAGCTGTTTTTT. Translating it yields CASSEVTSGYTGELFF.

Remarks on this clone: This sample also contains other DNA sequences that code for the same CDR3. CDR3 DNA sequence: TGTGCCAGCAGTGAGGAAGGTGGTCAGCCCCAGCATTTT. Translated: CASSEEGGQPQHF. The chain has TRBV2 and TRBJ1-5; no reliable D call. With 3 bases removed from V and 6 bases from J, the gap between germline ends came to 9 bases. Germline V gene data show CDR1 as SNHLY and CDR2 as FYNNEI. The CDR3 consists of 13 residues.

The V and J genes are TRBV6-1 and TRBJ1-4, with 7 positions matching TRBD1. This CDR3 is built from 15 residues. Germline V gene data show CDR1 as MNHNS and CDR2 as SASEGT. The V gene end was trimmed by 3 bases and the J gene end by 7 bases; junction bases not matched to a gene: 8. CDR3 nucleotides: TGTGCCAGCAGTGATTTGGGACAGCTCTCTGAAAAACTGTTTTTT. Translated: CASSDLGQLSEKLFF.

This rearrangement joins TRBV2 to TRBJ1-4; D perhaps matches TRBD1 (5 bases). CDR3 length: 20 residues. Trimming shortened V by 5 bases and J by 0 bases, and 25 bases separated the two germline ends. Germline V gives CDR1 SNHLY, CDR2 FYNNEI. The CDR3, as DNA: TGTGCCAGCAGTCGCCCCCGCAGGGCCCTCCAGATTGCAACTAATGAAAAACTGTTTTTT. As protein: CASSRPRRALQIATNEKLFF. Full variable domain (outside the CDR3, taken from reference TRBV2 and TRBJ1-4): EPEVTQTPSHQVTQMGQEVILRCVPISNHLYFYWYRQILGQKVEFLVSFYNNEISEKSEIFDDQFSVERPDGSNFTLKIRSTKLEDSAMYFCASSRPRRALQIATNEKLFFGSGTQLSVL.

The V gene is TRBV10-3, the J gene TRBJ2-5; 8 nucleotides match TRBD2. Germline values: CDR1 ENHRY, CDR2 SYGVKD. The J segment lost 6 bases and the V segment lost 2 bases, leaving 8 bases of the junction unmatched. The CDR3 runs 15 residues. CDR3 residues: CAISEPLREGKTQYF. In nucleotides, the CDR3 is TGTGCCATCAGTGAGCCCCTTCGGGAGGGGAAGACCCAGTACTTC.